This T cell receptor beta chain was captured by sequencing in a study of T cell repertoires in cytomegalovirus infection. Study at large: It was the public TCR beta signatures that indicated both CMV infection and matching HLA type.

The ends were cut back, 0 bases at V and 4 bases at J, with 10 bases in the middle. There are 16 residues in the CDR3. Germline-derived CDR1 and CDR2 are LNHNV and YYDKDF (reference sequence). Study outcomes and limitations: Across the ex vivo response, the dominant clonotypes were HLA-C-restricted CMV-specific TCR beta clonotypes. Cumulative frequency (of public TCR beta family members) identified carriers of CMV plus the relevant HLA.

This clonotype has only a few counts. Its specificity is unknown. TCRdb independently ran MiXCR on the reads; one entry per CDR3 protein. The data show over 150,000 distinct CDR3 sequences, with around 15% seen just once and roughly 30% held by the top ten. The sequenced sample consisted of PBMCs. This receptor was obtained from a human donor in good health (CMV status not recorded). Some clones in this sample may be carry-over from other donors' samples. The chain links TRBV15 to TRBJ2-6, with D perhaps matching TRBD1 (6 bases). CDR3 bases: TGTGCCACCAGCAGAGATTCAGGGGCCGGGGCCAACGTCCTGACTTTC. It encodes CATSRDSGAGANVLTF.